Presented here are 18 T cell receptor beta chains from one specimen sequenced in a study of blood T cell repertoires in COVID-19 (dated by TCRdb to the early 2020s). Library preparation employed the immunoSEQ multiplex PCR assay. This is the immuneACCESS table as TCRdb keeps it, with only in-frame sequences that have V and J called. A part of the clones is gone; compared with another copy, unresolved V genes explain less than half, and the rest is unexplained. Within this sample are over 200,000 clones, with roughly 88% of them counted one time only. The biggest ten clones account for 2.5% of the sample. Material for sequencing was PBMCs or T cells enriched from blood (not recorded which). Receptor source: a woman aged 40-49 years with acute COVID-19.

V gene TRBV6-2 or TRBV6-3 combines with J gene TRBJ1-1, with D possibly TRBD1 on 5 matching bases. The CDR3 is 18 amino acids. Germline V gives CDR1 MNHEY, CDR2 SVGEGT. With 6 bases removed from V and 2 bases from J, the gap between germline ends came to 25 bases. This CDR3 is CASSPRGVSSLGNTEAFF. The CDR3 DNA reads TGTGCCAGCAGCCCTCGGGGGGTTTCATCCTTGGGAAACACTGAAGCTTTCTTT.

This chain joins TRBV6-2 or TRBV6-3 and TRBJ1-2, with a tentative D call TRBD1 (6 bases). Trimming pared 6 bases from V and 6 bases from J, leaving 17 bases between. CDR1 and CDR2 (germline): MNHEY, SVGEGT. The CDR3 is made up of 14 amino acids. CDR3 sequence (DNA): TGTGCCAGCAGCCGGAACAGGGAAAACAATGGCTACACCTTC. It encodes CASSRNRENNGYTF.

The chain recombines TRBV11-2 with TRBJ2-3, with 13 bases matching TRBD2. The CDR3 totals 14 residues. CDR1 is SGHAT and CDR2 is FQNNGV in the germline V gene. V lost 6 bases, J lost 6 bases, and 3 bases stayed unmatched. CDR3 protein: CASRPTSGGDTQYF. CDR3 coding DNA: TGTGCCAGCAGACCGACTAGCGGGGGGGATACGCAGTATTTT.

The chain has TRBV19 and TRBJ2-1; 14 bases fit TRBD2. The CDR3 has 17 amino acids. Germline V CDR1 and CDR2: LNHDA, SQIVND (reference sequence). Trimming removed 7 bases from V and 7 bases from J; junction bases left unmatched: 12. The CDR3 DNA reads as TGTGCCAGTACCGACCGACCCGGACTAGCGGGGGGAAATGAGCAGTTCTTC. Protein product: CASTDRPGLAGGNEQFF.

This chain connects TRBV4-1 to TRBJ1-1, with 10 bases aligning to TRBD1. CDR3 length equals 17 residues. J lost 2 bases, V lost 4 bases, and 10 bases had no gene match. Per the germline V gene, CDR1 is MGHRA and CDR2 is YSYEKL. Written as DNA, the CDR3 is TGCGCCAGCAGCCGCGAACTTGACAGGGGGCATAACACTGAAGCTTTCTTT. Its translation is CASSRELDRGHNTEAFF.

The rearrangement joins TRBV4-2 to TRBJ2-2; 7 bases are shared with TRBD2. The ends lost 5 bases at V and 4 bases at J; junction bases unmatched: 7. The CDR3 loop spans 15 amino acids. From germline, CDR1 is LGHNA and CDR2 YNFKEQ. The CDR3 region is CASSTAGVSTGELFF. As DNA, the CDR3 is TGTGCCAGCAGCACCGCGGGAGTCAGCACCGGGGAGCTGTTTTTT.

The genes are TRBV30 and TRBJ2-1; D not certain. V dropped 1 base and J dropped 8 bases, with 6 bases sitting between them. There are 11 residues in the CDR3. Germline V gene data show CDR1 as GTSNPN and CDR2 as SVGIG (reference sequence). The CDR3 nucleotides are TGTGCCTGGAGTGGTCAGGATGAGCAGTTCTTC. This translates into CAWSGQDEQFF.

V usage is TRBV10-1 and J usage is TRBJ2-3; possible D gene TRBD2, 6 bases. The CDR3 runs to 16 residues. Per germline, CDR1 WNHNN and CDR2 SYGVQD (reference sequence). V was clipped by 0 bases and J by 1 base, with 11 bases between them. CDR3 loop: CASSESIASGTDTQYF. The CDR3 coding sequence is TGCGCCAGCAGTGAGTCGATCGCTAGCGGCACAGATACGCAGTATTTT.

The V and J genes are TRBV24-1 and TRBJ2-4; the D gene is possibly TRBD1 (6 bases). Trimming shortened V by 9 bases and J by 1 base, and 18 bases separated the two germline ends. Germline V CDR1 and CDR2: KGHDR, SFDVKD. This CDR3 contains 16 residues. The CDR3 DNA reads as TGTGCCACCGCGACAGATTTGGGGGCTGCCAAAAACATTCAGTACTTC. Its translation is CATATDLGAAKNIQYF.

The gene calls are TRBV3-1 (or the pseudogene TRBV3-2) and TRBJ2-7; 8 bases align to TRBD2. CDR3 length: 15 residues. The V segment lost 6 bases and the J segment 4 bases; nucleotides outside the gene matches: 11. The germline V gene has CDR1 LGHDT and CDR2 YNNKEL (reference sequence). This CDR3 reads CASRDSGGAPYEQYF. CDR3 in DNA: TGTGCCAGCAGAGACTCGGGGGGGGCCCCGTACGAGCAGTACTTC.

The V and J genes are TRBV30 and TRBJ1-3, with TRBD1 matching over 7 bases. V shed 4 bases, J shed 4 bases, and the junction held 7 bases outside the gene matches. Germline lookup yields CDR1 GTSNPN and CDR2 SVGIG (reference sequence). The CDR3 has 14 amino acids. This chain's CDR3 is CAWNEGAAGNTIYF. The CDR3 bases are TGTGCCTGGAACGAGGGGGCGGCGGGAAACACCATATATTTT.

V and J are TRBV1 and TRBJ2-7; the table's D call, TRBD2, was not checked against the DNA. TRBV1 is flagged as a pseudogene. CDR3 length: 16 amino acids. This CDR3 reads CTSNQGLAGPQGEQYV. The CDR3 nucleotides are TGCACCAGCAACCAGGGACTAGCGGGACCCCAGGGCGAGCAGTACGTC.

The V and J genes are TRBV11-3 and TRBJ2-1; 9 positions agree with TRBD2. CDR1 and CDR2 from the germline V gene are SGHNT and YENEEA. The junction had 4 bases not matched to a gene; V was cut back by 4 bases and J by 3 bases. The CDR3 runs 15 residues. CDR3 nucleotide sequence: TGTGCCAGCAGCTCTCTAGCGGGGATCTACAATGAGCAGTTCTTC. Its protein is CASSSLAGIYNEQFF.

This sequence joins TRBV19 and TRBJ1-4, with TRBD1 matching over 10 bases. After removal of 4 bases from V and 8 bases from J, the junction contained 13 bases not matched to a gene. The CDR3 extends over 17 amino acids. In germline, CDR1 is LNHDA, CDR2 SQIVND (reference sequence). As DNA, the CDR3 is TGTGCCAGTAGTACACTTAACTGGGACAGGGGAAGAGAAAAACTGTTTTTT. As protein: CASSTLNWDRGREKLFF.

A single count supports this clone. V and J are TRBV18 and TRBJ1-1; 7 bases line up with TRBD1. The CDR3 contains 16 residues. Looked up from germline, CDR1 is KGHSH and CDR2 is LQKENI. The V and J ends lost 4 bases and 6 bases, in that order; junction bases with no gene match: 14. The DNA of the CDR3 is TGTGCCAGCTCACAGACGGGACAGCCGCCTTTCGCTGAAGCTTTCTTT. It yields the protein CASSQTGQPPFAEAFF.

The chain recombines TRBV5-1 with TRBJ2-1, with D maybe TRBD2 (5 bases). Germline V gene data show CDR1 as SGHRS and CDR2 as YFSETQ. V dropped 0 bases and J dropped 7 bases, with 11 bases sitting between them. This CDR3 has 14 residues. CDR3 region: CASSLDGRANEQFF. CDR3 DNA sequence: TGCGCCAGCAGCTTGGATGGGCGGGCAAATGAGCAGTTCTTC. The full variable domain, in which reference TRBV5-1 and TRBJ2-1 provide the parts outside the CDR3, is KAGVTQTPRYLIKTRGQQVTLSCSPISGHRSVSWYQQTPGQGLQFLFEYFSETQRNKGNFPGRFSGRQFSNSRSEMNVSTLELGDSALYLCASSLDGRANEQFFGPGTRLTVL.

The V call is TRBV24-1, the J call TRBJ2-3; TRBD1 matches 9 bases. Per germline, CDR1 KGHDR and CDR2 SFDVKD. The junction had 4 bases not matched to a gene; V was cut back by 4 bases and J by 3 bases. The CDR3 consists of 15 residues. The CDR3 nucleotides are TGTGCCACCAGTGAACTCGGACAGGGGACAGATACGCAGTATTTT. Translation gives CATSELGQGTDTQYF.

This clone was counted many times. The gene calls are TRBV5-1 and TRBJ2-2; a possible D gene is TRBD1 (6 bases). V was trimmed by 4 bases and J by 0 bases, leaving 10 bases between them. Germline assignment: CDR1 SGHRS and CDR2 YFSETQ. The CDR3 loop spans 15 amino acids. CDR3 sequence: CASSPRTANTGELFF. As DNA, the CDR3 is TGCGCCAGCAGCCCCCGGACAGCGAACACCGGGGAGCTGTTTTTT.